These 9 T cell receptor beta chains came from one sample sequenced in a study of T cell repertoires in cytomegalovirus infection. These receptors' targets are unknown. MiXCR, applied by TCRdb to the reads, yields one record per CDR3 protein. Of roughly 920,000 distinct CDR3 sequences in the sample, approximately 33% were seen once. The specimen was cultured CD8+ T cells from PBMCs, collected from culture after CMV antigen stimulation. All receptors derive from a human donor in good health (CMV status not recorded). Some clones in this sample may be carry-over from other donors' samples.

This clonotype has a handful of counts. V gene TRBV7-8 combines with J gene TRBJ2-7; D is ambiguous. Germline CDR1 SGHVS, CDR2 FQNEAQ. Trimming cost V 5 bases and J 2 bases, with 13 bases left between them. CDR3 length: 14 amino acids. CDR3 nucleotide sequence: TGTGCCAGCAGCCGCACCTTACTAACCTACGAGCAGTACTTC. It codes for CASSRTLLTYEQYF.

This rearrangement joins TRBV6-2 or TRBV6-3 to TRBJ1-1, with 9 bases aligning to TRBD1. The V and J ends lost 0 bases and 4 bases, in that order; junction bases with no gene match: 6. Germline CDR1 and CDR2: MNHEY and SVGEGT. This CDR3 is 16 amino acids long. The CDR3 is CASSYSPETGGTEAFF. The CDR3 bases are TGTGCCAGCAGTTACTCGCCTGAGACAGGGGGCACTGAAGCTTTCTTT.

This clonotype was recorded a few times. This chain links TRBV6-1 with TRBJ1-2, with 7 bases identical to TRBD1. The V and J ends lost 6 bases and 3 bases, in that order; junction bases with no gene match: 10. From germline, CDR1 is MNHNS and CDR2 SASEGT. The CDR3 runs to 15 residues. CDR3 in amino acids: CASSNGAGGYYGYTF. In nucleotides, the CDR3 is TGTGCCAGCAGCAACGGGGCAGGGGGTTACTATGGCTACACCTTC.

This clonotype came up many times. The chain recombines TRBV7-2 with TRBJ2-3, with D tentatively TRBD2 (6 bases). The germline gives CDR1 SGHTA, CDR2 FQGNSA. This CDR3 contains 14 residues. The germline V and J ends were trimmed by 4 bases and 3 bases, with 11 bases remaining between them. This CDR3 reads CASSYDGGTDTQYF. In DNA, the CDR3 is TGTGCCAGCAGCTATGACGGAGGGACAGATACGCAGTATTTT.

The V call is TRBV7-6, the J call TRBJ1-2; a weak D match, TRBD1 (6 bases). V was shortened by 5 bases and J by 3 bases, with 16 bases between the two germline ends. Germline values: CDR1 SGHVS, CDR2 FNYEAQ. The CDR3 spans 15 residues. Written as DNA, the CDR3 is TGTGCCAGCAGCGGGCTCCAGGGGATAGACTATGGCTACACCTTC. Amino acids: CASSGLQGIDYGYTF.

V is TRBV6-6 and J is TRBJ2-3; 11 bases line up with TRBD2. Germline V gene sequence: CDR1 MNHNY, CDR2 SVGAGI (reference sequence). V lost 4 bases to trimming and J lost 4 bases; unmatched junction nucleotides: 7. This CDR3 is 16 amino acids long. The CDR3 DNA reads TGTGCCAGCAGTTTGGCTAGCGGGGGGCTTCCAGATACGCAGTATTTT. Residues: CASSLASGGLPDTQYF.

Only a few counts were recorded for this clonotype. The CDR3 DNA is TGCAGCGTTCTCTCGACAGGGGTTAACTATGGCTACACCTTC. Protein: CSVLSTGVNYGYTF. V and J are TRBV29-1 and TRBJ1-2, with TRBD1 matching over 8 bases. The CDR3 consists of 14 residues. Germline V gene sequence: CDR1 SQVTM, CDR2 ANQGSEA. Trimming cost V 5 bases and J 1 base; bases outside gene matches: 6.

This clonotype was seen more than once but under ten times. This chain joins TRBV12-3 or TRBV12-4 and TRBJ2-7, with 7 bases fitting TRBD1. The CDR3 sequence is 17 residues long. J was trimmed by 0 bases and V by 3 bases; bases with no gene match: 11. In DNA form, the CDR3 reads TGTGCCAGCAGTTTTAATGGCATCGACAGGGCCTCCTACGAGCAGTACTTC. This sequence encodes CASSFNGIDRASYEQYF.

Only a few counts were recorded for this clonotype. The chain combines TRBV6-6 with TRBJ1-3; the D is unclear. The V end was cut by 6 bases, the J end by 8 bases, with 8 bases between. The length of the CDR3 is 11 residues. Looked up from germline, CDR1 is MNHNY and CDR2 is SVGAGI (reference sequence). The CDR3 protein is CASSEGDTIYF. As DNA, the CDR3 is TGTGCCAGCAGCGAGGGAGACACCATATATTTT.